Listed below are T cell receptor beta chains from one sample, sequenced in a study of CD8 T cells in ankylosing spondylitis. Via MiXCR, TCRdb re-called the 5' RACE reads, giving one row per CDR3 protein. The sample lists about 280,000 distinct CDR3 sequences, around 20% occurring once. The sequencing input was blood, either unsorted or a sorted T cell fraction (not recorded which). These TCRs come from a male donor with ankylosing spondylitis or in good health (not recorded which). Both conserved end residues are part of each CDR3. The order of the fields is clone size, J gene, D gene, V gene, CDR3 DNA, CDR3 protein. D genes are given only for firm matches. Only some rows state a clone size, as once, few, many or a class for expanded clones.

size: few
J: TRBJ1-1
D: NA
V: TRBV20-1
DNA: TGCAGTGCCCGGGCAGGGGTAGGAGCTTTCTTT
CDR3: CSARAGVGAFF

size: few
J: TRBJ2-1
D: NA
V: TRBV5-1
DNA: TGCGCCAGCAGCCCGACAGGTCGCAATGAGCAGTTCTTC
CDR3: CASSPTGRNEQFF

size: NA
J: TRBJ2-5
D: TRBD2
V: TRBV5-1
DNA: TGCGCCAGCAGCAGCGGGAGGGTCCAAGAGACCCAGTACTTC
CDR3: CASSSGRVQETQYF

size: NA
J: TRBJ2-5
D: NA
V: TRBV5-6
DNA: TGTGCCAGCAGCCGAGCCCGGATGGGGAAAGAGACCCAGTACTTC
CDR3: CASSRARMGKETQYF

size: NA
J: TRBJ1-1
D: NA
V: TRBV7-2
DNA: TGTGCCAGCAGCCCCCAGGAAGTTTTGAACACTGAAGCTTTCTTT
CDR3: CASSPQEVLNTEAFF

size: NA
J: TRBJ2-2
D: NA
V: TRBV6-4
DNA: TGTGCCAGCAGTGAGCTTCGGAGCGAAGAAGCCACCGGGGAGCTGTTTTTT
CDR3: CASSELRSEEATGELFF

size: many
J: TRBJ1-1
D: NA
V: TRBV28
DNA: TGTGCCAGCGGCCCTAGCTTGAACACTGAAGCTTTCTTT
CDR3: CASGPSLNTEAFF

size: few
J: TRBJ2-1
D: NA
V: TRBV24-1
DNA: TGTGCCACCAGTGTCACGGGGTATAATGAGCAGTTCTTC
CDR3: CATSVTGYNEQFF

size: NA
J: TRBJ2-2
D: NA
V: TRBV12-3/TRBV12-4
DNA: TGTGCCAGCAGTTTAGGGGCAGCGAACACCGGGGAGCTGTTTTTT
CDR3: CASSLGAANTGELFF

size: NA
J: TRBJ2-1
D: TRBD2
V: TRBV28
DNA: TGTGCCAGCACCCGTCAGACTAGCGGATACAATGAGCAGTTCTTC
CDR3: CASTRQTSGYNEQFF

size: many
J: TRBJ1-1
D: NA
V: TRBV10-3
DNA: TGTGCCATCAGCGACCGGACTGAAGCTTTCTTT
CDR3: CAISDRTEAFF

size: many
J: TRBJ2-1
D: NA
V: TRBV5-1
DNA: TGCGCCAGCAGCTTGGGTGGACACTCCTCCTACAATGAGCAGTTCTTC
CDR3: CASSLGGHSSYNEQFF

size: NA
J: TRBJ1-2
D: NA
V: TRBV29-1
DNA: TGCAGCGTTGGAGGACAAAGGAATGGCTACACCTTC
CDR3: CSVGGQRNGYTF

size: many
J: TRBJ2-1
D: NA
V: TRBV20-1
DNA: TGCAGTGCTAGTCCCGTTAATGAGCAGTTCTTC
CDR3: CSASPVNEQFF

size: many
J: TRBJ2-1
D: NA
V: TRBV5-1
DNA: TGCGCCAGCAGCTTGTACGCCGCCAGCTCCTACAATGAGCAGTTCTTC
CDR3: CASSLYAASSYNEQFF